This T cell receptor (beta chain) was found in a study of blood T cell repertoires in COVID-19 (dated by TCRdb to 2020 to 2022). General notes on the study: Samples from collaborators originated in the United States, Italy and Spain and spanned both the acute and convalescent phases of COVID-19. The prospective study material was composed of cDNA or gDNA derived from T cells, B-cell-depleted T cells, or PBMCs. Subjects who had been exposed to COVID-19, were actively infected with it, or had recovered from it provided the deeply sampled blood TCRbeta repertoires that made up the dataset. The repertoires were released in a freely available public database meant as a resource for research on the immune response to SARS-CoV-2. Samples were obtained from the ongoing ImmuneRACE study (first 160 participants) and from 950 to 1,500 subjects provided by 6 global collaborators. Sample metadata almost always included a de-identified subject ID, COVID-19 status, age in years and sex. HLA class I and class II types, where available, came from metadata supplied by the sample provider rather than from assay-based typing. Points the paper makes about the study in general: How much clinical and demographic metadata was included differed by source and by participant, and the metadata was provided uncurated.

Looking up the germline V gene yields CDR1 SGHVS and CDR2 FQNEAQ. There are 17 amino acids in the CDR3, from cysteine to phenylalanine inclusive. Only CDR3 DNA is held: 51 bases, read in frame from base 1. The trim is 1 base for V and 0 bases for J, with a gap of 10 bases between the germline ends. The immunoSEQ Assay, a bias-controlled multiplex PCR, was used to amplify TCRbeta CDR3 regions from genomic DNA. In the authors' own workflow: The number of nucleated cells in each sample was estimated from the amplification of reference gene primers within the assay. Sequence reads were collapsed and filtered to measure the absolute abundance of every unique TCRbeta CDR3 rearrangement. For each sample, productive Simpson clonality was calculated as the square root of Simpson's diversity index over productive rearrangements. TCRdb stores this immuneACCESS table with in-frame sequences only. Part of the clones is absent; in the studies checked, under half of the shortfall reflects unresolved V genes, and no reason is known for the rest. V and J calls and clone size are as listed in that table; D and trimming were resolved from the DNA. The sample has roughly 200,000 clones on record, more than 70% of them singletons. The top ten clonotypes cover around 6% of the sample.

In the prospective study, participants were roughly 18 to 89 years old, resided in 24 geographic areas of the United States, and were enrolled through a virtual design. In the prospective study, cohorts were assigned on the basis of participant-reported clinical history obtained from a screening survey and a study questionnaire. Each participant in the prospective study had whole blood, serum and a nasopharyngeal or oropharyngeal swab collected by mobile phlebotomists. Additional blood draws and questionnaires over an approximately 2-month period could optionally be provided by prospective study participants. Prospective study blood samples were shipped either frozen or at room temperature before DNA extraction. As to this clone: Its specific antigen is unknown. Base quality data are lacking; no much larger clone is found one base away.

The sequence links TRBV7-8 to TRBJ2-6, with an unclear D gene assignment. The TCR sequence derives from a man aged 40-55 years with acute COVID-19. Sequenced input: PBMCs or T cells enriched from blood (not recorded which). The nucleotide sequence is given as TGTGCCAGCAGCTTAGATTACGCGCTCTCTGGGGCCAACGTCCTGACTTTC. This gives the protein CASSLDYALSGANVLTF.